This TCR beta chain originates from a study of blood T cell repertoires in COVID-19. Study-level information: Sites across the United States, Italy and Spain contributed samples from acute and convalescent COVID-19. T cells, B-cell-depleted T cells, or PBMCs provided the cDNA or gDNA that served as material.

CDR1 and CDR2 from the germline V gene are SGHDT and YYEEEE. Between the trimmed V and J ends, which lost 4 bases and 5 bases, there was a span of 9 bases. This CDR3 has 12 amino acids. The authors' processing: Estimates of nucleated cell counts were drawn from the amplification of reference gene primers. Assay used: immunoSEQ multiplex PCR; TCRdb lists only in-frame clones, some missing. V and J calls and clone size are copied from that table; D and trimming were computed from the DNA. The sample lists 55,000 to 75,000 clones, roughly 86% seen once, with approximately 1.5% in the top ten. This receptor was identified in a man between 60 and 75 years old with acute or convalescent COVID-19. The sample consisted of peripheral blood. This chain connects TRBV5-6 to TRBJ1-1; D remains ambiguous. CDR3 in amino acids: CASSPGPTEAFF. CDR3 in DNA: TGTGCCAGCAGCCCTGGCCCAACTGAAGCTTTCTTT.